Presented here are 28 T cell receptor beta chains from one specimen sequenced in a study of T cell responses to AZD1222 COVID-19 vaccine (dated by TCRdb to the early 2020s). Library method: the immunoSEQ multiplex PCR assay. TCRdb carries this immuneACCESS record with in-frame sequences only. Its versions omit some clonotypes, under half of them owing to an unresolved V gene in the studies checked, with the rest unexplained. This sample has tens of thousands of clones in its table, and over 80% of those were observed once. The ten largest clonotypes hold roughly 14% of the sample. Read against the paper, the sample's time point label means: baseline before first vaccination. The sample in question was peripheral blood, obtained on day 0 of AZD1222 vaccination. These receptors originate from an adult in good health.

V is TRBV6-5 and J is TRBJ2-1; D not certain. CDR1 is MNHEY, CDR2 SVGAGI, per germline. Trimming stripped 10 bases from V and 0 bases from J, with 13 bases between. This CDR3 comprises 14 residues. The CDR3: CAISDGGSYNEQFF. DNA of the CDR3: TGTGCCATCTCTGACGGTGGCTCCTACAATGAGCAGTTCTTC.

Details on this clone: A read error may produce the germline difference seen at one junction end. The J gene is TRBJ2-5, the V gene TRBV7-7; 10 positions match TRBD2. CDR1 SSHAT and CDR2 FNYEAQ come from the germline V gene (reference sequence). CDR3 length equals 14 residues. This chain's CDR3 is CASSSTSGEETQYF. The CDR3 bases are TGTGCTAGCAGCTCAACTAGCGGGGAAGAGACCCAGTACTTC.

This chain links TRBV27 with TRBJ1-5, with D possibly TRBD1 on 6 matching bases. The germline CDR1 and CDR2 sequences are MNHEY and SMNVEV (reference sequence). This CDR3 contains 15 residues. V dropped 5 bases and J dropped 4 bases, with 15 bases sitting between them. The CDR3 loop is CASSPGHTENQPQHF. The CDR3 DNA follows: TGTGCCAGCAGTCCGGGACACACAGAGAATCAGCCCCAGCATTTT.

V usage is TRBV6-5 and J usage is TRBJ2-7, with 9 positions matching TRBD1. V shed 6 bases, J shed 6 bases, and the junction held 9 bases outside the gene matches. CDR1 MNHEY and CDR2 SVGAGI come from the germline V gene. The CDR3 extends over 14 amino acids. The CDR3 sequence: CASRGGQGRAEQYF. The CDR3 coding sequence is TGTGCCAGCAGGGGGGGACAGGGCAGGGCCGAGCAGTACTTC.

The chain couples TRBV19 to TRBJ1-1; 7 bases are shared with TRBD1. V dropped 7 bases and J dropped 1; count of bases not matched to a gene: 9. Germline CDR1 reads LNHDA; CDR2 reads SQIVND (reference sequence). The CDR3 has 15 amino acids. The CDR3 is CASTGTRQGNTEAFF. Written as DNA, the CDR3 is TGTGCCAGTACTGGGACTCGACAGGGGAACACTGAAGCTTTCTTT.

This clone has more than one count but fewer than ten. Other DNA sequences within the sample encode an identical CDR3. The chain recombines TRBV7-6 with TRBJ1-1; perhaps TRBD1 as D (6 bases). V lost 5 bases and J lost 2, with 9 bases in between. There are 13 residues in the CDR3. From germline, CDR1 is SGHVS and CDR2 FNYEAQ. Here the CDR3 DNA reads TGTGCCAGCAGCGCGGACAGTAACACTGAAGCTTTCTTT. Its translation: CASSADSNTEAFF. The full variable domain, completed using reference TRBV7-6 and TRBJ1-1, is GAGVSQSPRYKVTKRGQDVALRCDPISGHVSLYWYRQALGQGPEFLTYFNYEAQQDKSGLPNDRFSAERPEGSISTLTIQRTEQRDSAMYRCASSADSNTEAFFGQGTRLTVV.

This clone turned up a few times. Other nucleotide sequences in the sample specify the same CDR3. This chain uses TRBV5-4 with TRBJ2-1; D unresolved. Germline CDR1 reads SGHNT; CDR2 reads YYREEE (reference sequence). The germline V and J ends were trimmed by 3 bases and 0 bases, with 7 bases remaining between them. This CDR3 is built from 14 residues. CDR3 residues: CASSSQSSYNEQFF. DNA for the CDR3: TGTGCCAGCAGCTCTCAGAGCTCCTACAATGAGCAGTTCTTC. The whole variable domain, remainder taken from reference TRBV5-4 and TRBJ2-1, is ETGVTQSPTHLIKTRGQQVTLRCSSQSGHNTVSWYQQALGQGPQFIFQYYREEENGRGNFPPRFSGLQFPNYSSELNVNALELDDSALYLCASSSQSSYNEQFFGPGTRLTVL.

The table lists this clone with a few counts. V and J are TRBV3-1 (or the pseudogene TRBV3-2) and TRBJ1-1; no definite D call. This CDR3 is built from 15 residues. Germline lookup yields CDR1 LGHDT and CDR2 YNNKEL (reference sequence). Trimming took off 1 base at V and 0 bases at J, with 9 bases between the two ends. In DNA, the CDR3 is TGTGCCAGCAGCCAAGCTATCAGCATGAACACTGAAGCTTTCTTT. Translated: CASSQAISMNTEAFF.

DNA of the CDR3: TGTGCCAGCAGCAGGGGACTAGCCCCGAACACCGGGGAGCTGTTTTTT. It specifies CASSRGLAPNTGELFF. The rearrangement joins TRBV5-8 to TRBJ2-2; 9 nucleotides match TRBD2. Germline CDR1 reads SGHTS; CDR2 reads YDEGEE. The V and J ends lost 4 bases and 0 bases, in that order; junction bases with no gene match: 4. This CDR3 spans 16 amino acids.

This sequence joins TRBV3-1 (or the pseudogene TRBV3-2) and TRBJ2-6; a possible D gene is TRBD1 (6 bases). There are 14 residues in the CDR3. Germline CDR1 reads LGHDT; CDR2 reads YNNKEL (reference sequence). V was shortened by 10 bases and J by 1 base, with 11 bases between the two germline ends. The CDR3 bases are TGTGCCACCACAGGGAATTCTGGGGCCAACGTCCTGACTTTC. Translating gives CATTGNSGANVLTF.

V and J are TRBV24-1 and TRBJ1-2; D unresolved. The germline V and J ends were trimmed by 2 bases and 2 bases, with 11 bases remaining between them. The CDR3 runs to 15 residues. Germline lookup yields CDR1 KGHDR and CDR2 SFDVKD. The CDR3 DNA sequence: TGTGCCACCAGTGATTCCTCGGTAGCGAACTATGGCTACACCTTC. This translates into CATSDSSVANYGYTF.

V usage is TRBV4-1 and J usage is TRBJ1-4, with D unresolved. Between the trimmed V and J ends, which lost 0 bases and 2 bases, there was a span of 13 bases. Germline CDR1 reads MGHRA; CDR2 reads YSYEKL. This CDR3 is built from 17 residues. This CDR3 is CASSQDQRVLTNEKLFF. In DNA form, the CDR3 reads TGCGCCAGCAGCCAAGATCAACGCGTACTTACTAATGAAAAACTGTTTTTT.

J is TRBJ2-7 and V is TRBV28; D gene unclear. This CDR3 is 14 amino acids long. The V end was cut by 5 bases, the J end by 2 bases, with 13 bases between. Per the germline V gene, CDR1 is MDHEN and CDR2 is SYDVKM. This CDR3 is CASSERREPYEQYF. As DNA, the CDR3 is TGTGCCAGCAGTGAAAGGAGAGAGCCCTACGAGCAGTACTTC.

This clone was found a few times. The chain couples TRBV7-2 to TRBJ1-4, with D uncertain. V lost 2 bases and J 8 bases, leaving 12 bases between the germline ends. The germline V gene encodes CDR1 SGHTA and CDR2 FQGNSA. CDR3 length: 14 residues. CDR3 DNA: TGTGCCAGCAGCTTACAGGCGCTTGGGGAAAAACTGTTTTTT. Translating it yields CASSLQALGEKLFF.

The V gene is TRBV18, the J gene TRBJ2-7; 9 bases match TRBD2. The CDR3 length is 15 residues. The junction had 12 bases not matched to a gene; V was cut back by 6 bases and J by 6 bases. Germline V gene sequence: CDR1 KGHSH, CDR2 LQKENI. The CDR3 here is CASSTRSTAGGEQYF. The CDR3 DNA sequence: TGTGCCAGCTCTACGAGATCGACAGCGGGAGGCGAGCAGTACTTC.

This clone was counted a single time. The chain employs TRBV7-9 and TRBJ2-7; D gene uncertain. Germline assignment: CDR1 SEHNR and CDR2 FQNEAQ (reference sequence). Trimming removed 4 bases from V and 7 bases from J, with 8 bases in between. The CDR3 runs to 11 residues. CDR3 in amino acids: CASSSFDEQYF. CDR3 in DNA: TGTGCCAGCAGCTCTTTCGATGAGCAGTACTTC.

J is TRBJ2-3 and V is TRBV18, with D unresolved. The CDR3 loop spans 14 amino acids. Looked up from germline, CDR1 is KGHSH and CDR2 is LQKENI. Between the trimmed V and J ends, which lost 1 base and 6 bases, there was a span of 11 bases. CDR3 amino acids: CASSPRPQRDTQYF. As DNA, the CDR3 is TGTGCCAGCTCACCACGGCCGCAACGGGATACGCAGTATTTT.

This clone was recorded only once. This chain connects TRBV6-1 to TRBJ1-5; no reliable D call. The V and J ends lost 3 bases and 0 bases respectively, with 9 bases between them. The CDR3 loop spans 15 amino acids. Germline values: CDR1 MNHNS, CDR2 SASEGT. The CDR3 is CASSDRRYSNQPQHF. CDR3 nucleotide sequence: TGTGCCAGCAGTGATCGACGCTATAGCAATCAGCCCCAGCATTTT.

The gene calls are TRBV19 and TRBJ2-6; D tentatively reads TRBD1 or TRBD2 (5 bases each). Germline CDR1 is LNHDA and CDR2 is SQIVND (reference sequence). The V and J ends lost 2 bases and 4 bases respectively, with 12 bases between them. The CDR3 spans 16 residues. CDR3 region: CASSIQGDGGANVLTF. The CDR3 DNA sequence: TGTGCCAGTAGTATACAGGGAGATGGAGGGGCCAACGTCCTGACTTTC.

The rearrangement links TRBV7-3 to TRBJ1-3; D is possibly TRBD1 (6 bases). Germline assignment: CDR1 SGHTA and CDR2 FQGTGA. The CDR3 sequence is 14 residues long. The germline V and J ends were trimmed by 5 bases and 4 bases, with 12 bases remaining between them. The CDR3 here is CASSPSGAGNTIYF. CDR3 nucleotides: TGTGCCAGCAGCCCCTCAGGGGCCGGAAACACCATATATTTT.

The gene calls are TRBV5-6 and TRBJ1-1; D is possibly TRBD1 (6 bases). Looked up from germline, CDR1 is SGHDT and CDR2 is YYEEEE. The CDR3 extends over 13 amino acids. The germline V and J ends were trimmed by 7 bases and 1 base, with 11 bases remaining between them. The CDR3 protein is CASLGGANTEAFF. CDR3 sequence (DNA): TGTGCCAGCCTCGGGGGGGCGAACACTGAAGCTTTCTTT.

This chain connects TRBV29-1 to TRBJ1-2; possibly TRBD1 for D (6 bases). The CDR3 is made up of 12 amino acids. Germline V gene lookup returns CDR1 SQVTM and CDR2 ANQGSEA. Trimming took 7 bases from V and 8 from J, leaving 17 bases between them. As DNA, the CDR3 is TGCAGCGCGGACGACAGGTTAGGGGGCTACACCTTC. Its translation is CSADDRLGGYTF.

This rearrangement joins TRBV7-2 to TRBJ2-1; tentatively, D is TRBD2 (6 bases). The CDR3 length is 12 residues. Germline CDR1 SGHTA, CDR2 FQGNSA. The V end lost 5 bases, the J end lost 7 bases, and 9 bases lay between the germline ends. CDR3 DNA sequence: TGTGCCAGCAGCCAAGGGAGGAATGAGCAGTTCTTC. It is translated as CASSQGRNEQFF.

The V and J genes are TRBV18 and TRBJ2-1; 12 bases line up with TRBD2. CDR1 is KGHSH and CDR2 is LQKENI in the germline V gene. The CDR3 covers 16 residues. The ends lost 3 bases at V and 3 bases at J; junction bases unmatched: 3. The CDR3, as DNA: TGTGCCAGCTCACCTAGGACTAGCGGGGTCTACAATGAGCAGTTCTTC. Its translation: CASSPRTSGVYNEQFF.

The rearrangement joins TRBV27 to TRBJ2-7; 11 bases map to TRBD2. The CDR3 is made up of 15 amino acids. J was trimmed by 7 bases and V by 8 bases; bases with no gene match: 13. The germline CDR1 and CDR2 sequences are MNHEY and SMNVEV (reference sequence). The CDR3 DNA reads TGTGCCAGCCGTAGAGAACTAGCGGGAGTATATGAGCAGTACTTC. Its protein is CASRRELAGVYEQYF.

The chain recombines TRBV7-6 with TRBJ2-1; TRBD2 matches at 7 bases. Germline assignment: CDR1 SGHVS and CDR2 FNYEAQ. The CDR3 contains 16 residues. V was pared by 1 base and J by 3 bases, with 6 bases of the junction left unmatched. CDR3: CASSLDRAGNYNEQFF. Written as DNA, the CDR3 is TGTGCCAGCAGCTTAGACCGAGCGGGGAACTACAATGAGCAGTTCTTC.

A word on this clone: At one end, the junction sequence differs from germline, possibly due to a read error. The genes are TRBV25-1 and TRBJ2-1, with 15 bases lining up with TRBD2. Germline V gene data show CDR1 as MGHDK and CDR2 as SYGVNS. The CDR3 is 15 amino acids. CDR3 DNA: TGTGTCAGCGGGGGACTAGCGGGAGGCTACAATGAGCAGTTCTTC. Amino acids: CVSGGLAGGYNEQFF.

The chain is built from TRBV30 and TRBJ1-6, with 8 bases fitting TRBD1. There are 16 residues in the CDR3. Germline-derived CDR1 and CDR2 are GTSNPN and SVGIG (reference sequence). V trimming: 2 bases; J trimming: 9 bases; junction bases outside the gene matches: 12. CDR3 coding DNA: TGTGCCTGGAGTCCGGCGCATGGGACAGGCGGTTCACCCCTCCACTTT. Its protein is CAWSPAHGTGGSPLHF. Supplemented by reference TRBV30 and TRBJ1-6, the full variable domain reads SQTIHQWPATLVQPVGSPLSLECTVEGTSNPNLYWYRQAAGRGLQLLFYSVGIGQISSEVPQNLSASRPQDRQFILSSKKLLLSDSGFYLCAWSPAHGTGGSPLHFGNGTRLTVT.